The present entry profiles one T cell receptor beta chain with its context. What antigen it recognizes has not been identified. No base quality information exists; no much larger clone differs at one position. CDR1 and CDR2 (ENHRY, SYGVKD) derive from the germline V gene. V is shortened by 0 bases, J by 9 bases, and the region joining them spans 15 bases. The CDR3 contains 14 residues, cysteine and phenylalanine counted. Just the 42-base CDR3 DNA is kept, in frame starting at base 1. The entire isolated RNA was reverse transcribed using the High Capacity cDNA Reverse Transcription Kit, and thus expressed TCRB transcripts were sequenced. Naive, central memory and regulatory T cell samples underwent deep immunoSEQ sequencing, averaging about 3.57 million total reads per sample. After sorted cells were lysed in RLT buffer, RNA was extracted with DNase-treated RNeasy Micro or Mini kits, with the choice depending on cell number. Each cell subset was processed separately to prevent cross-contamination, with patient and healthy donor samples processed together. TCRB sequences were amplified from cDNA with the immunoSEQ multiplex PCR, producing 87-bp fragments spanning the CDR3 region. Amplicons were sequenced on the Illumina HiSeq platform. Turning to the authors' computational methods: Synthetic template baselines were used to correct PCR bias computationally, reads within Hamming distance 2 were collapsed, and singletons that could not be merged were discarded. Reads were aligned against IMGT to assign V, D and J genes, CDR3 length and insertions or deletions at six rearrangement sites. Within each subset, clonotype counts were normalized to sorted cell number, after which true diversity and Gini coefficients were computed with the tcR R package. The overlap coefficient, calculated on TCRB nucleotide sequences, was used to measure repertoire sharing. Imported from immuneACCESS, the table was reduced by TCRdb to in-frame sequences with V and J called. These copies leave out some clones; in studies compared against another copy, an unresolved V gene accounts for under half, and the cause of the remainder is not known. That table supplies the V and J calls and clone size; D and trimming were determined from the DNA. Present in this sample are under 200,000 clones, about 8.3% of which were seen just once. 0.45% to 0.55% of the sample is held by the ten biggest clonotypes.

These data are taken from a study of beta chain features in type 1 diabetes (dated by TCRdb to 2016 to 2019). A note on the overall study: Mean age, gender distribution, total cell number and subset yield did not differ between patients and healthy donors. A total of about 100,000,000 sorted cells were examined across all samples, and RNA yield correlated strongly with the number of cells per subset. Whereas all 30 or so donors provided naive and central memory subsets, regulatory and stem cell-like memory subsets were isolated from just 8 patients and about 8 healthy donors. The study compared the TCRB repertoires of sorted circulating CD4+ T cell subsets in recently diagnosed type 1 diabetes patients with those in matched healthy donors. On the study overall, not on this receptor specifically: The naive, central memory and regulatory TCRB repertoires appeared to resemble one another more closely among patients than among healthy donors. Because cDNA was sequenced instead of genomic DNA, highly expressing activated cells could be over-represented, though the groups showed no difference in activation or CD3 levels. PCR may preferentially amplify shorter templates, but because patient and control samples were amplified and corrected together, any resulting skew would affect both groups equally. At VDJ recombination sites, type 1 diabetes patients had fewer insertions and more deleted nucleotides, which implies abnormalities in thymic rearrangement. A moderate but significant shortening of TCRB CDR3 length was observed in type 1 diabetes patients in all four CD4+ subsets. HLA sub-analyses involved small numbers of individuals, so any influence of HLA type on TCRB rearrangement remained unresolved.

Each donor gave one peripheral blood draw, averaging around 0.11 L, which was collected into heparinised tubes. A BD FACSAria II and a panel including CD45RO, CCR7, CD25, CD127, CD95 and CD27 were used to sort naive, central memory, regulatory and stem cell-like memory CD4+ T cells. All sorted populations exceeded 95% purity. Right away, PBMCs were isolated by Lymphoprep density gradient centrifugation and were stained directly, with no culture step. Samples were stained and sorted in pairs, with one healthy donor and one patient per experiment, so that batch effects were minimized. The chain employs TRBV10-3 and TRBJ2-7, with TRBD1 tentatively as D gene (5 bases match). Specimen: central memory CD4+ T cells from blood. The sequence was collected from a woman under 30 with type 1 diabetes. The CDR3 protein: CAISESNGAAGQYF. The DNA sequence is given as TGTGCCATCAGTGAGTCGAATGGGGCTGCCGGGCAGTACTTC.